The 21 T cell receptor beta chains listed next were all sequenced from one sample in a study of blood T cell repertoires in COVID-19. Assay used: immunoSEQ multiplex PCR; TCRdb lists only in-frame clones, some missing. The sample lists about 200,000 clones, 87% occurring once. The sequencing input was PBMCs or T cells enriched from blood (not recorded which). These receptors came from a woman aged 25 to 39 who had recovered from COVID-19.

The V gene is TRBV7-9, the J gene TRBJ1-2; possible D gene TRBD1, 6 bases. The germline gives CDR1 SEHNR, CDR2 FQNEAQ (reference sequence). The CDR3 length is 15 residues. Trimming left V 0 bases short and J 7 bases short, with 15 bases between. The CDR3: CASSLAGGAHSGYTF. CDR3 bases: TGTGCCAGCAGCTTAGCAGGGGGGGCTCACTCTGGCTACACCTTC.

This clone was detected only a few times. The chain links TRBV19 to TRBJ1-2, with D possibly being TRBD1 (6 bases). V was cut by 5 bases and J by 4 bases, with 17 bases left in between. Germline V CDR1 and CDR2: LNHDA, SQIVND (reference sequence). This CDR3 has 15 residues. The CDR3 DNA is TGTGCCAGTAGTTGGGACACACGAGGACTCTATGGCTACACCTTC. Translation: CASSWDTRGLYGYTF.

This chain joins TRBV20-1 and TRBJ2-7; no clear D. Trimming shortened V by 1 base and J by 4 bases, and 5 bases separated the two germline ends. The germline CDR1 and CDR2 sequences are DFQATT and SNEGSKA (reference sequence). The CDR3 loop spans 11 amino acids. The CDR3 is CSARGPYEQYF. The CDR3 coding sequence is TGCAGTGCTAGAGGTCCGTACGAGCAGTACTTC.

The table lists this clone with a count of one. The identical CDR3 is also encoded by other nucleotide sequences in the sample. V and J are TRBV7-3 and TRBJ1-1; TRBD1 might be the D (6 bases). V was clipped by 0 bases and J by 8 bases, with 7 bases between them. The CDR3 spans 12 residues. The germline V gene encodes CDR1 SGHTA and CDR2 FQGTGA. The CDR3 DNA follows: TGTGCCAGCAGCTTAACAGGGACAGAAGCTTTCTTT. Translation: CASSLTGTEAFF.

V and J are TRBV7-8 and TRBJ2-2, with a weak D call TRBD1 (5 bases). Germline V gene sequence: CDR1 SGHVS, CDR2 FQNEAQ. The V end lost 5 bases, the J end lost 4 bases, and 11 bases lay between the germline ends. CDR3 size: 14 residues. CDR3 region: CASSIRQITGELFF. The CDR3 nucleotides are TGTGCCAGCAGCATACGACAGATCACCGGGGAGCTGTTTTTT.

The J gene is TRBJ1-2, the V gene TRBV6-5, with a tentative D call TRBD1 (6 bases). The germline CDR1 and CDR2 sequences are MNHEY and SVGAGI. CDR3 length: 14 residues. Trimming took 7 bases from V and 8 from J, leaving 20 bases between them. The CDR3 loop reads CASKNDRRYRGYTF. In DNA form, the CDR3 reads TGTGCCAGCAAGAATGACAGGCGTTATCGAGGCTACACCTTC.

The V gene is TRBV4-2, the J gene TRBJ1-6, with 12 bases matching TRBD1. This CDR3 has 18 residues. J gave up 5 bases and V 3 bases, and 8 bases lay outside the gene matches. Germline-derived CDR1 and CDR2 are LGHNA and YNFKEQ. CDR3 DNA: TGTGCCAGCAGCCATTCCGGGACAGGGGGCGCCGATAATTCACCCCTCCACTTT. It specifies CASSHSGTGGADNSPLHF.

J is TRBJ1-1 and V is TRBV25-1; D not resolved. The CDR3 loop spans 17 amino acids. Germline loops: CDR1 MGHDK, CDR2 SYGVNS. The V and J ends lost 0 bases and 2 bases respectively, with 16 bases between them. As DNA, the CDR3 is TGTGCCAGCAGTGAATACGGAGGCGCCGGTTTAAACACTGAAGCTTTCTTT. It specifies CASSEYGGAGLNTEAFF.

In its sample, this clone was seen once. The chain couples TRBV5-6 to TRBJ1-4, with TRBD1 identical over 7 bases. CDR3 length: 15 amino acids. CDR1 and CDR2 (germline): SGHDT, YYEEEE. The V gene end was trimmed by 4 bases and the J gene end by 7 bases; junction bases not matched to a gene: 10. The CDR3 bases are TGTGCCAGCAGCACGTGGACAGGTCCAGGTGAAAAACTGTTTTTT. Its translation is CASSTWTGPGEKLFF.

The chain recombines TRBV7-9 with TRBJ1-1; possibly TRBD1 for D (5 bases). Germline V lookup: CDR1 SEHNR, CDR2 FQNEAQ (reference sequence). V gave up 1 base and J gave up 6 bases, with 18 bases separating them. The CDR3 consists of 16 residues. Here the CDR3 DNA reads TGTGCCAGCAGCTTAGGGCTGGCAGGGCTCAGGGCTGAAGCTTTCTTT. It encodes CASSLGLAGLRAEAFF.

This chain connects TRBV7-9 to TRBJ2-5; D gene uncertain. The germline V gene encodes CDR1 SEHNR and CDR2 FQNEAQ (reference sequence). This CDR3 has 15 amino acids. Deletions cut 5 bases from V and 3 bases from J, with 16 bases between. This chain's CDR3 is CASSPYGATEETQYF. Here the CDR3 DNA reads TGTGCCAGCAGCCCCTATGGTGCTACTGAAGAGACCCAGTACTTC.

The CDR3 loop is CASSFPPVSYGYTF. In DNA form, the CDR3 reads TGTGCCAGCAGCTTCCCGCCAGTCTCTTATGGCTACACCTTC. V is TRBV7-2 and J is TRBJ1-2, with D uncertain. Per germline, CDR1 SGHTA and CDR2 FQGNSA. This CDR3 is built from 14 residues. Trimming pared 3 bases from V and 5 bases from J, leaving 13 bases between. Combining the CDR3 with reference TRBV7-2 and TRBJ1-2 gives the whole variable domain GAGVSQSPSNKVTEKGKDVELRCDPISGHTALYWYRQSLGQGLEFLIYFQGNSAPDKSGLPSDRFSAERTGGSVSTLTIQRTQQEDSAVYLCASSFPPVSYGYTFGSGTRLTVV.

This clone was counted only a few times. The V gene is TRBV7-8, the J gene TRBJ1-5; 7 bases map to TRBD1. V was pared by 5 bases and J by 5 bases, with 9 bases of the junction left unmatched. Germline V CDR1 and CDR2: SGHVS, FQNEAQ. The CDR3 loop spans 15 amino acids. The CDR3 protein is CASSRADRADQPQHF. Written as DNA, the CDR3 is TGTGCCAGCAGCCGAGCCGACAGGGCAGATCAGCCCCAGCATTTT.

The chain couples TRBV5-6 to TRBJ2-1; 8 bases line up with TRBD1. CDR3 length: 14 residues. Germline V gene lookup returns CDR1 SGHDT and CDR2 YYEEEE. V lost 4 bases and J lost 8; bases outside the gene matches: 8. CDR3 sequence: CASSARGHMDEQFF. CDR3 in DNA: TGTGCCAGCAGCGCCAGGGGGCATATGGATGAGCAGTTCTTC.

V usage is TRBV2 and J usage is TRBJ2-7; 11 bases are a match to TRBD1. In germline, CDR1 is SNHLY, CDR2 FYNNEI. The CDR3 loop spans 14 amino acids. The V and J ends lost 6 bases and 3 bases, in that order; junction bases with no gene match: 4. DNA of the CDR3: TGTGCCAGCAGATTCGGGACAGGGGGCTACGAGCAGTACTTC. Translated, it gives CASRFGTGGYEQYF.

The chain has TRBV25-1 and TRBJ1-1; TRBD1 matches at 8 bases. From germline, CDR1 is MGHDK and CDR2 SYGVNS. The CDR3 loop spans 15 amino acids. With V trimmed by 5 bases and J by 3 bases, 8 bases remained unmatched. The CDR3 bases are TGTGCCAGCAGTCGGGCCAGGGGGCGGGACACTGAAGCTTTCTTT. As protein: CASSRARGRDTEAFF. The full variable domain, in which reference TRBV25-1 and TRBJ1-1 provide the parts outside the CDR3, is EADIYQTPRYLVIGTGKKITLECSQTMGHDKMYWYQQDPGMELHLIHYSYGVNSTEKGDLSSESTVSRIRTEHFPLTLESARPSHTSQYLCASSRARGRDTEAFFGQGTRLTVV.

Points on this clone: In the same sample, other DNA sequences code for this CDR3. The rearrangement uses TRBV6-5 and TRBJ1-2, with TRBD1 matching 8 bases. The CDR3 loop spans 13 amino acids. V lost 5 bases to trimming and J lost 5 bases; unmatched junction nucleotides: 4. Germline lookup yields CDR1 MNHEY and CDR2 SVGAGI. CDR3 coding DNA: TGTGCCAGCAGTCGGACAGGGAATTATGGCTACACCTTC. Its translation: CASSRTGNYGYTF.

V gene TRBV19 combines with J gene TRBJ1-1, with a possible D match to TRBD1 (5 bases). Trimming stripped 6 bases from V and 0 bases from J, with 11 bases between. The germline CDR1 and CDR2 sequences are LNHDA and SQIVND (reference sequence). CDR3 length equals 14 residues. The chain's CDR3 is CASRPEGMNTEAFF. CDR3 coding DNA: TGTGCCAGTAGGCCGGAGGGGATGAACACTGAAGCTTTCTTT. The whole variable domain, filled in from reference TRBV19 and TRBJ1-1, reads DGGITQSPKYLFRKEGQNVTLSCEQNLNHDAMYWYRQDPGQGLRLIYYSQIVNDFQKGDIAEGYSVSREKKESFPLTVTSAQKNPTAFYLCASRPEGMNTEAFFGQGTRLTVV.

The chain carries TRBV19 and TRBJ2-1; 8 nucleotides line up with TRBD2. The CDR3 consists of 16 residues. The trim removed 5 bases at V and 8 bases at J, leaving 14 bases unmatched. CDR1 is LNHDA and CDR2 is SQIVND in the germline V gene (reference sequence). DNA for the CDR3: TGTGCCAGTAGTTACGGCCAACGGGGGGGTGCGGATGAGCAGTTCTTC. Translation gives CASSYGQRGGADEQFF.

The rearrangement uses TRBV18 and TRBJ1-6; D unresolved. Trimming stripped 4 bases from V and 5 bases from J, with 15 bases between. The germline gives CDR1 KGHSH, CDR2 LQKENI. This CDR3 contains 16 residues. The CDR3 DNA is TGTGCCAGCTCACTACGGTCGCAGGTGGATAATTCACCCCTCCACTTT. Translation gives CASSLRSQVDNSPLHF.

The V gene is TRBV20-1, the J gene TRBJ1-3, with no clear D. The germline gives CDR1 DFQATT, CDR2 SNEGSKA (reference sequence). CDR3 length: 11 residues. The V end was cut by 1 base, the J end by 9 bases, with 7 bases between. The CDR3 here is CSARGAGTIYF. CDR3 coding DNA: TGCAGTGCTAGAGGAGCAGGCACCATATATTTT.